This T cell receptor (beta chain) was sequenced during a study of T cells in Graves' hyperthyroidism and ophthalmopathy. The source material, RNA transcripts, was used to amplify TCR beta CDR3 regions. The study used the HTBI primer set for a first-round RT-PCR of the TCR CDR3. TCRdb analysed the multiplex PCR reads with MiXCR anew, one entry per CDR3 protein. The sample has approximately 100,000 distinct CDR3 sequences, over 45% seen once; the top ten hold approximately 27%. The germline V and J ends were trimmed by 1 base and 5 bases, with 11 bases remaining between them. Germline V gene data show CDR1 as SGHNT and CDR2 as YENEEA. The CDR3 spans 15 residues. Hyperthyroidism in the patients, aged 18 to 65, was newly diagnosed and under 2 months in duration. Investigators excluded patients with uncontrolled infection, other autoimmune disease, pregnancy or lactation. The diagnostic basis comprised clinical symptoms, serum thyroxine and TRAb, thyroid ultrasound and orbital computed tomography.

This clonotype was recorded at least ten times. This TCR derives from a man in his forties with Graves' hyperthyroidism. The sequencing sample was made of blood. The V and J genes are TRBV11-3 and TRBJ2-2, with D unclear. The CDR3 spells CASSLGLDFTGELFF. CDR3 coding DNA: TGTGCCAGCAGCTTAGGCCTAGACTTTACCGGGGAGCTGTTTTTT. Full variable domain (remainder filled in from reference TRBV11-3 and TRBJ2-2): EAGVVQSPRYKIIEKKQPVAFWCNPISGHNTLYWYLQNLGQGPELLIRYENEEAVDDSQLPKDRFSAERLKGVDSTLKIQPAELGDSAVYLCASSLGLDFTGELFFGEGSRLTVL.